The 17 T cell receptor beta chains listed next were all sequenced from one sample in a study of cytomegalovirus exposure and HLA in healthy donors. The repertoire was sequenced with immunoSEQ multiplex PCR; TCRdb's copy has only in-frame clones and lacks some. Among more than 100,000 clones listed, around nine tenths were seen once. Sequencing used PBMCs. These receptors came from a young woman in good health and CMV-seropositive.

This chain links TRBV15 with TRBJ2-5, with 7 nucleotides matching TRBD1. CDR1 is LNHNV and CDR2 is YYDKDF in the germline V gene (reference sequence). The CDR3 runs to 16 residues. V was clipped by 4 bases and J by 1 base; unmatched bases: 9. CDR3: CATSTKRDRPQETQYF. CDR3 sequence (DNA): TGTGCCACCAGCACCAAAAGGGACAGACCCCAAGAGACCCAGTACTTC.

The gene calls are TRBV6-1 and TRBJ2-6; D is perhaps TRBD1 (6 bases). The CDR3 covers 15 residues. V was pared by 6 bases and J by 1 base, with 10 bases between. The germline CDR1 and CDR2 sequences are MNHNS and SASEGT. This chain's CDR3 is CASSRTGSGANVLTF. As DNA, the CDR3 is TGTGCCAGCAGCCGCACAGGGTCTGGGGCCAACGTCCTGACTTTC.

The chain joins TRBV4-3 to TRBJ2-1, with D unresolved. This CDR3 has 13 residues. Germline V gene data show CDR1 as LGHNA and CDR2 as YSLEER. Trimming cost V 0 bases and J 9 bases, with 9 bases left between them. The CDR3 loop is CASSQDTGTEQFF. As DNA, the CDR3 is TGCGCCAGCAGCCAAGATACGGGTACTGAGCAGTTCTTC.

The rearrangement uses TRBV7-2 and TRBJ1-2; the match to TRBD1 covers 7 bases. Trimming cost V 1 base and J 7 bases; bases outside gene matches: 9. The CDR3 is made up of 15 amino acids. The germline V gene encodes CDR1 SGHTA and CDR2 FQGNSA. CDR3 loop: CASSLVGRGISGYTF. The CDR3 region has the DNA TGTGCCAGCAGCTTAGTGGGCAGGGGGATCTCTGGCTACACCTTC.

This chain joins TRBV5-1 and TRBJ2-1, with 12 bases that match TRBD2. Germline CDR1 reads SGHRS; CDR2 reads YFSETQ. The CDR3 runs 17 residues. V trimming: 2 bases; J trimming: 2 bases; junction bases outside the gene matches: 5. The chain's CDR3 is CASSFLASGGAYNEQFF. CDR3 DNA: TGCGCCAGCAGCTTCCTCGCTAGCGGGGGGGCCTACAATGAGCAGTTCTTC.

This chain uses TRBV7-2 with TRBJ1-2; D remains ambiguous. V lost 2 bases and J 4 bases, leaving 8 bases between the germline ends. From germline, CDR1 is SGHTA and CDR2 FQGNSA. The CDR3 covers 13 residues. The CDR3 region has the DNA TGTGCCAGCAGCTTATCCTCCCCCTATGGCTACACCTTC. Translation gives CASSLSSPYGYTF.

The rearrangement uses TRBV7-9 and TRBJ2-7, with a possible D match to TRBD1 (6 bases). This CDR3 is 13 amino acids long. CDR1 is SEHNR, CDR2 FQNEAQ, per germline (reference sequence). The V end was cut by 5 bases, the J end by 1 base, with 9 bases between. CDR3 DNA sequence: TGTGCCAGCAGCGGGACATCTTCCTACGAGCAGTACTTC. Its protein is CASSGTSSYEQYF.

V usage is TRBV18 and J usage is TRBJ2-5, with D possibly being TRBD1 (6 bases). Trimming cost V 2 bases and J 4 bases, with 11 bases left between them. Germline V lookup: CDR1 KGHSH, CDR2 LQKENI. The CDR3 totals 14 residues. The CDR3 DNA is TGTGCCAGCTCACCAAGTGTACAGGGAGAGACCCAGTACTTC. It specifies CASSPSVQGETQYF.

This chain connects TRBV18 to TRBJ2-7; D possibly corresponds to TRBD1 (6 bases). This CDR3 comprises 14 residues. V gave up 6 bases and J gave up 3 bases, with 15 bases separating them. Germline CDR1 is KGHSH and CDR2 is LQKENI. This chain's CDR3 is CASSVGVGGYEQYF. CDR3 sequence (DNA): TGTGCCAGCTCGGTGGGGGTAGGGGGCTACGAGCAGTACTTC.

The V gene is TRBV10-2, the J gene TRBJ1-1; 7 bases line up with TRBD1. This CDR3 region has 13 residues. Trimming took 6 bases from V and 0 from J; bases not matched to a gene: 1. CDR1 and CDR2 (germline): WSHSY, SAAADI. Written as DNA, the CDR3 is TGCGCCAGCAGGGGACAGATGAACACTGAAGCTTTCTTT. It yields the protein CASRGQMNTEAFF.

The V call is TRBV27, the J call TRBJ1-5; weak D call: TRBD1 (5 bases). Germline CDR1 MNHEY, CDR2 SMNVEV (reference sequence). The CDR3 runs to 15 residues. V was pared by 0 bases and J by 1 base, with 7 bases between. CDR3 nucleotides: TGTGCCAGCAGTTTATCGGGACTAAGCAATCAGCCCCAGCATTTT. This codes for CASSLSGLSNQPQHF.

The chain is built from TRBV30 and TRBJ1-5; D is uncertain. Germline V gene lookup returns CDR1 GTSNPN and CDR2 SVGIG (reference sequence). The CDR3 has 15 amino acids. Between the trimmed V and J ends, which lost 2 bases and 4 bases, there was a span of 15 bases. The CDR3 DNA follows: TGTGCCTGGAGTACACCACGGGGTAGGAATCAGCCCCAGCATTTT. This gives the protein CAWSTPRGRNQPQHF.

This sequence joins TRBV19 and TRBJ1-4; the D gene is possibly TRBD1 (5 bases). V was cut by 4 bases and J by 7 bases, with 13 bases left in between. CDR1 and CDR2 from the germline V gene are LNHDA and SQIVND (reference sequence). The CDR3 is 14 residues long. CDR3 bases: TGTGCCAGTAGTAGTTGGGGCTCTGGTGAAAAACTGTTTTTT. Its translation is CASSSWGSGEKLFF.

The chain combines TRBV11-2 with TRBJ2-2; the match to TRBD1 covers 9 bases. The CDR3 covers 15 residues. CDR1 SGHAT and CDR2 FQNNGV come from the germline V gene. After removal of 7 bases from V and 0 bases from J, the junction contained 3 bases not matched to a gene. CDR3 sequence reads: CASTRDRANTGELFF. The DNA of the CDR3 is TGTGCCAGCACGAGGGACAGGGCGAACACCGGGGAGCTGTTTTTT.

The rearrangement links TRBV7-8 to TRBJ2-7; no firm D call. Trimming pared 1 base from V and 0 bases from J, leaving 19 bases between. Per germline, CDR1 SGHVS and CDR2 FQNEAQ. This CDR3 has 18 residues. Here the CDR3 DNA reads TGTGCCAGCAGCTTAGATCTTCGCCAGACAAGACACTCCTACGAGCAGTACTTC. This sequence encodes CASSLDLRQTRHSYEQYF.

This chain joins TRBV7-9 and TRBJ2-1; perhaps TRBD2 as D (5 bases). The ends were cut back, 5 bases at V and 5 bases at J, with 10 bases in the middle. Germline V gives CDR1 SEHNR, CDR2 FQNEAQ (reference sequence). The CDR3 runs to 13 residues. The CDR3 nucleotides are TGTGCCAGCAGCCGACTGGAGGACAATGAGCAGTTCTTC. As protein: CASSRLEDNEQFF.

The chain is built from TRBV9 and TRBJ1-2; D gene uncertain. V dropped 5 bases and J dropped 2 bases, with 7 bases sitting between them. The CDR3 is 12 residues long. Germline V gene data show CDR1 as SGDLS and CDR2 as YYNGEE. The CDR3 sequence is CASRSRNYGYTF. CDR3 sequence (DNA): TGTGCCAGCAGGAGCCGCAACTATGGCTACACCTTC.